One and the same sample provided the 11 T cell receptor beta chains below, sequenced in a study of CD8+ T cells in alopecia areata. Once RNA had been extracted, it was reverse transcribed into cDNA to act as the sequencing template. Only in-frame clones appear in the TCRdb table, and some are missing; sequencing was by immunoSEQ multiplex PCR. This sample has 130,000 to 150,000 clones, with about 89% found just once. The sequencing used CD8+ T cells sorted from blood, collected at week 0. The receptors shown here come from a human donor with alopecia areata.

V gene TRBV30 combines with J gene TRBJ1-5, with no clear D. Germline V gene sequence: CDR1 GTSNPN, CDR2 SVGIG (reference sequence). The V and J ends lost 5 bases and 4 bases respectively, with 15 bases between them. This CDR3 is 14 amino acids long. CDR3 amino acids: CAWETDGGNQPQHF. DNA for the CDR3: TGTGCCTGGGAGACCGACGGTGGGAATCAGCCCCAGCATTTT.

The chain recombines TRBV7-2 with TRBJ2-1; D ambiguous. This CDR3 is built from 13 residues. V lost 5 bases and J 9 bases, leaving 14 bases between the germline ends. From germline, CDR1 is SGHTA and CDR2 FQGNSA. The CDR3 is CASSLTEVREQFF. In nucleotides, the CDR3 is TGTGCCAGCAGCCTAACTGAAGTGCGTGAGCAGTTCTTC.

The J gene is TRBJ2-7, the V gene TRBV10-1; a weak D match, TRBD1 (6 bases). The V and J ends lost 4 bases and 0 bases respectively, with 7 bases between them. From germline, CDR1 is WNHNN and CDR2 SYGVQD (reference sequence). This CDR3 spans 13 amino acids. The CDR3: CASSAGASYEQYF. For the CDR3, the DNA is TGCGCCAGCAGTGCAGGGGCCTCCTACGAGCAGTACTTC.

Here the CDR3 DNA reads TGTGCCAGCAGCCCTGACACGAGCTCCTACAATGAGCAGTTCTTC. It is translated as CASSPDTSSYNEQFF. V usage is TRBV27 and J usage is TRBJ2-1; D gene unclear. V lost 6 bases and J lost 0, with 12 bases in between. The germline V gene encodes CDR1 MNHEY and CDR2 SMNVEV (reference sequence). The CDR3 is 15 residues long.

About this clone: At one boundary the junction diverges from the germline segment, which might be a read error. This sample also contains other DNA sequences that code for the same CDR3. The chain recombines TRBV14 with TRBJ2-7; D gene unclear. Germline assignment: CDR1 SGHDN and CDR2 FVKESK. The CDR3 spans 14 residues. CDR3 nucleotides: TGCGCCAGCAGCCCCAATGCGGTAGGGTATGTTCCGTACTTC. It encodes CASSPNAVGYVPYF. The full variable domain, rest sourced from reference TRBV14 and TRBJ2-7, is EAGVTQFPSHSVIEKGQTVTLRCDPISGHDNLYWYRRVMGKEIKFLLHFVKESKQDESGMPNNRFLAERTGGTYSTLKVQPAELEDSGVYFCASSPNAVGYVPYFGPGTRLTVT.

The chain carries TRBV30 and TRBJ1-4; no firm D call. There are 12 residues in the CDR3. Per the germline V gene, CDR1 is GTSNPN and CDR2 is SVGIG (reference sequence). V was clipped by 7 bases and J by 7 bases, with 13 bases between them. The chain's CDR3 is CALEFSTEKLFF. The DNA for the CDR3 is TGTGCCTTGGAATTCTCGACTGAAAAACTGTTTTTT.

On this clone itself: Other DNA sequences in the same sample also yield this CDR3. V gene TRBV15 combines with J gene TRBJ1-1; no clear D gene. Per the germline V gene, CDR1 is LNHNV and CDR2 is YYDKDF (reference sequence). This CDR3 comprises 16 residues. V shed 0 bases and J shed 1 base, with 12 bases lying between them. CDR3 amino acids: CATSRDWRGWNTEAFF. CDR3 DNA sequence: TGTGCCACCAGCAGAGATTGGAGAGGGTGGAACACTGAAGCTTTCTTT. Complete variable domain (other parts from reference TRBV15 and TRBJ1-1): DAMVIQNPRYQVTQFGKPVTLSCSQTLNHNVMYWYQQKSSQAPKLLFHYYDKDFNNEADTPDNFQSRRPNTSFCFLDIRSPGLGDTAMYLCATSRDWRGWNTEAFFGQGTRLTVV.

The chain carries TRBV19 and TRBJ2-2; TRBD2 is a possible D gene (5 bases). Trimming took off 4 bases at V and 3 bases at J, with 9 bases between the two ends. The CDR3 runs to 14 residues. Looked up from germline, CDR1 is LNHDA and CDR2 is SQIVND (reference sequence). CDR3 loop: CASSTGGHTGELFF. The CDR3 DNA reads TGTGCCAGTAGTACCGGAGGACACACCGGGGAGCTGTTTTTT.

The genes are TRBV19 and TRBJ1-1; 9 nucleotides agree with TRBD1. Per the germline V gene, CDR1 is LNHDA and CDR2 is SQIVND (reference sequence). This CDR3 has 15 amino acids. Trimming removed 5 bases from V and 3 bases from J; junction bases left unmatched: 7. DNA for the CDR3: TGTGCCAGTAGTGTGGACAGGGGATTGGACACTGAAGCTTTCTTT. Translated: CASSVDRGLDTEAFF.

CDR3 DNA: TGCGCCATTTCCGACAGACTTAACACTGAAGCTTTCTTT. It is translated as CAISDRLNTEAFF. The chain combines TRBV4-1 with TRBJ1-1; maybe TRBD1 (5 bases). CDR1 MGHRA and CDR2 YSYEKL come from the germline V gene. This CDR3 comprises 13 residues. Trimming shortened V by 10 bases and J by 2 bases, and 14 bases separated the two germline ends.

The genes are TRBV19 and TRBJ1-1; maybe TRBD1 (6 bases). This CDR3 is 14 amino acids long. Germline CDR1 is LNHDA and CDR2 is SQIVND (reference sequence). Trimming took off 6 bases at V and 0 bases at J, with 11 bases between the two ends. The DNA of the CDR3 is TGTGCCAGTAGCCTAGGACAGATGAACACTGAAGCTTTCTTT. This gives the protein CASSLGQMNTEAFF.